This is a list of T cell receptor beta chains from one sample in a study of T cell responses to AZD1222 COVID-19 vaccine. The table came from immunoSEQ multiplex PCR; TCRdb's copy has only in-frame clones and leaves some out. The profile shows roughly 100,000 clones, over 90% of them singletons. The sample was peripheral blood, taken on day 0 of AZD1222 vaccination. These TCRs come from an adult in good health. CDR3s include the opening cysteine and the closing phenylalanine or tryptophan. The D gene is left open where the match is weak. Rows give clone size only sometimes, using once, few, many, or a class for an expanded clone.

clone size: -
V gene: TRBV18
J gene: TRBJ1-5
D gene: TRBD1
CDR3 protein: CASSPRVTGGGQPQHF
CDR3 DNA: TGTGCCAGCTCACCACGGGTGACAGGGGGCGGTCAGCCCCAGCATTTT

clone size: -
V gene: TRBV18
J gene: TRBJ2-1
D gene: -
CDR3 protein: CASSPQYSSYNEQFF
CDR3 DNA: TGTGCCAGCTCCCCACAGTACAGTTCCTACAATGAGCAGTTCTTC

clone size: -
V gene: TRBV11-2
J gene: TRBJ2-7
D gene: TRBD1
CDR3 protein: CASSTRDRANEQYF
CDR3 DNA: TGTGCCAGCAGCACCCGGGACAGGGCTAACGAGCAGTACTTC

clone size: -
V gene: TRBV19
J gene: TRBJ2-7
D gene: -
CDR3 protein: CARGSEQYF
CDR3 DNA: TGTGCCAGGGGCTCCGAGCAGTACTTC

clone size: -
V gene: TRBV19
J gene: TRBJ1-3
D gene: -
CDR3 protein: CASSTREDGNTIYF
CDR3 DNA: TGTGCCAGTAGTACCCGGGAGGATGGAAACACCATATATTTT

clone size: -
V gene: TRBV6-2/TRBV6-3
J gene: TRBJ2-7
D gene: TRBD1
CDR3 protein: CASSYSRRTGVHEQYF
CDR3 DNA: TGTGCCAGCAGTTACTCGCGCCGGACAGGGGTACACGAGCAGTACTTC

clone size: -
V gene: TRBV28
J gene: TRBJ2-3
D gene: -
CDR3 protein: CASRDLQYF
CDR3 DNA: TGTGCCAGCAGAGACTTACAGTATTTT

clone size: -
V gene: TRBV6-2/TRBV6-3
J gene: TRBJ2-5
D gene: -
CDR3 protein: CASSGAAQETQYF
CDR3 DNA: TGTGCCAGCAGTGGGGCAGCCCAAGAGACCCAGTACTTC

clone size: -
V gene: TRBV19
J gene: TRBJ1-5
D gene: -
CDR3 protein: CASSIDQTDIQPQHF
CDR3 DNA: TGTGCCAGTAGTATAGATCAGACAGATATTCAGCCCCAGCATTTT

clone size: -
V gene: TRBV9
J gene: TRBJ2-7
D gene: TRBD2
CDR3 protein: CASSVDAGGLREQYF
CDR3 DNA: TGTGCCAGCAGCGTCGACGCGGGAGGGCTTAGAGAGCAGTACTTC

clone size: once
V gene: TRBV6-5
J gene: TRBJ1-6
D gene: TRBD1
CDR3 protein: CASSYDWDSDSPLHF
CDR3 DNA: TGTGCCAGCAGCTACGACTGGGACAGTGATTCACCCCTCCACTTT

clone size: once
V gene: TRBV28
J gene: TRBJ1-3
D gene: TRBD1
CDR3 protein: CASSFWTGDSGNTIYF
CDR3 DNA: TGTGCCAGCAGTTTTTGGACAGGTGACTCTGGAAACACCATATATTTT

clone size: -
V gene: TRBV10-2
J gene: TRBJ2-7
D gene: -
CDR3 protein: CASSVGRAVGEQYF
CDR3 DNA: TGCGCCAGCAGTGTAGGCAGGGCAGTTGGAGAGCAGTACTTC

clone size: -
V gene: TRBV6-5
J gene: TRBJ2-1
D gene: TRBD2
CDR3 protein: CATSLAGVNEQFF
CDR3 DNA: TGTGCCACCTCACTAGCGGGAGTCAATGAGCAGTTCTTC

clone size: -
V gene: TRBV7-9
J gene: TRBJ2-7
D gene: -
CDR3 protein: CASVASDSSGVYEQYF
CDR3 DNA: TGTGCCAGCGTCGCGTCCGATAGTAGCGGAGTCTACGAGCAGTACTTC

clone size: -
V gene: TRBV30
J gene: TRBJ2-1
D gene: -
CDR3 protein: CAWSRGAFYNEQFF
CDR3 DNA: TGTGCCTGGAGTCGGGGGGCGTTCTACAATGAGCAGTTCTTC

clone size: -
V gene: TRBV6-2/TRBV6-3
J gene: TRBJ2-5
D gene: TRBD2
CDR3 protein: CASSLTSGRAETQYF
CDR3 DNA: TGTGCCAGCAGTCTTACTAGCGGGAGAGCTGAGACCCAGTACTTC

clone size: -
V gene: TRBV9
J gene: TRBJ2-3
D gene: TRBD2
CDR3 protein: CASSPRASGLYTDTQYF
CDR3 DNA: TGTGCCAGCAGCCCCCGGGCTAGCGGACTTTACACAGATACGCAGTATTTT

clone size: -
V gene: TRBV6-1
J gene: TRBJ2-1
D gene: TRBD1
CDR3 protein: CASSELRRTGPWAEQFF
CDR3 DNA: TGTGCCAGCAGTGAACTACGACGGACAGGGCCTTGGGCTGAGCAGTTCTTC

clone size: -
V gene: TRBV6-5
J gene: TRBJ2-7
D gene: TRBD1
CDR3 protein: CASSLGPGGSYEQYF
CDR3 DNA: TGTGCCAGCAGCCTCGGGCCAGGGGGCTCGTACGAGCAGTACTTC

clone size: -
V gene: TRBV6-5
J gene: TRBJ1-1
D gene: -
CDR3 protein: CASSLLTTNTEAFF
CDR3 DNA: TGTGCCAGCAGTCTGTTGACAACGAACACTGAAGCTTTCTTT

clone size: -
V gene: TRBV15
J gene: TRBJ2-5
D gene: TRBD2
CDR3 protein: CATSYGLAGAETQYF
CDR3 DNA: TGTGCCACCAGCTACGGACTAGCGGGAGCAGAGACCCAGTACTTC

clone size: -
V gene: TRBV30
J gene: TRBJ2-2
D gene: -
CDR3 protein: CAWESGRTGELFF
CDR3 DNA: TGTGCCTGGGAATCCGGTCGCACCGGGGAGCTGTTTTTT